This entry lists 5 T cell receptor beta chains sequenced from one sample in a study of cytomegalovirus exposure and HLA in healthy donors. The study ran its PCR with 60 Vbeta and 13 Jbeta primers. Here immunoSEQ multiplex PCR was the method, and the copy in TCRdb shows in-frame clones only, minus some. The table records some 240,000 clones, 80% to 95% of them present only once. Sequenced: PBMCs. These receptors all come from a girl aged 2-10 years in good health and CMV-seronegative.

A few counts support this clone. CDR3: CSVSDRGLGGQYF. The CDR3, as DNA: TGCAGCGTCTCGGACAGGGGGCTTGGGGGGCAGTACTTC. The V and J genes are TRBV29-1 and TRBJ2-7; 11 nucleotides agree with TRBD1. J lost 9 bases, V lost 6 bases, and 10 bases had no gene match. CDR1 and CDR2 from the germline V gene are SQVTM and ANQGSEA. The CDR3 loop spans 13 amino acids.

V usage is TRBV5-6 and J usage is TRBJ1-4, with D possibly being TRBD1 (6 bases). The V and J ends lost 0 bases and 7 bases respectively, with 13 bases between them. Germline V CDR1 and CDR2: SGHDT, YYEEEE. This CDR3 spans 15 amino acids. CDR3 nucleotides: TGTGCCAGCAGCTTGGGAACAGGGTGGGGTGAAAAACTGTTTTTT. It codes for CASSLGTGWGEKLFF.

The chain uses TRBV5-4 and TRBJ2-2; 8 bases line up with TRBD2. This CDR3 spans 14 amino acids. V trimming: 4 bases; J trimming: 3 bases; junction bases outside the gene matches: 2. Germline V gene sequence: CDR1 SGHNT, CDR2 YYREEE (reference sequence). This CDR3 reads CASSPGGDTGELFF. The CDR3 DNA reads as TGTGCCAGCAGCCCGGGAGGGGACACCGGGGAGCTGTTTTTT.

V usage is TRBV6-6 and J usage is TRBJ2-5, with 10 bases identical to TRBD2. The CDR3 covers 14 residues. Germline V gene sequence: CDR1 MNHNY, CDR2 SVGAGI (reference sequence). Trimming took 2 bases from V and 5 from J; bases not matched to a gene: 2. The CDR3 is CASSYTSGAETQYF. In DNA form, the CDR3 reads TGTGCCAGCAGTTACACTAGCGGGGCGGAGACCCAGTACTTC.

CDR3 in DNA: TGTGCCACGCGACAGTTAAATTCACCCCTCCACTTT. This translates into CATRQLNSPLHF. The rearrangement links TRBV10-3 to TRBJ1-6, with a weak D call TRBD1 (5 bases). CDR3 length equals 12 residues. V was cut by 10 bases and J by 7 bases, with 11 bases left in between. Per the germline V gene, CDR1 is ENHRY and CDR2 is SYGVKD.